This is a list of T cell receptor beta chains from one sample in a study of blood T cell repertoires in COVID-19. Only in-frame clones appear in the TCRdb table, and some are missing; sequencing was by immunoSEQ multiplex PCR. Of hundreds of thousands of clones in the sample, around nine tenths were seen once. Sequenced: peripheral blood. These receptors all come from a woman aged 60-75 years who had recovered from COVID-19. Both conserved end residues are part of each CDR3. A D gene is named only where the DNA matches it firmly. Size is omitted from some rows. Given values are once, few, many or a class for expanded clones.

clone size: -; D gene: -; V gene: TRBV19; J gene: TRBJ2-2; CDR3 DNA: TGTGCCAGTAGTATAGTGCCCAACACGGGAAACACCGGGGAGCTGTTTTTT; CDR3 protein: CASSIVPNTGNTGELFF
clone size: -; D gene: -; V gene: TRBV9; J gene: TRBJ1-3; CDR3 DNA: TGTGCCAGCAGCGCTGAGGGGGGGCGGAACACCATATATTTT; CDR3 protein: CASSAEGGRNTIYF
clone size: -; D gene: -; V gene: TRBV6-1; J gene: TRBJ1-3; CDR3 DNA: TGTGCCAGCAGTAAAGCCTACTACTCTGGAAACACCATATATTTT; CDR3 protein: CASSKAYYSGNTIYF
clone size: -; D gene: -; V gene: TRBV6-2/TRBV6-3; J gene: TRBJ2-4; CDR3 DNA: TGTGCCAGCAGTACAGGGCCGGGGTGGGCCAAAAACATTCAGTACTTC; CDR3 protein: CASSTGPGWAKNIQYF
clone size: -; D gene: TRBD1; V gene: TRBV2; J gene: TRBJ1-4; CDR3 DNA: TGTGCCAGCAGTGAATTGGCCAGGGGGCGCCATGAAAAACTGTTTTTT; CDR3 protein: CASSELARGRHEKLFF
clone size: -; D gene: TRBD1; V gene: TRBV2; J gene: TRBJ2-7; CDR3 DNA: TGTGCCAGCAGTAAGACAGGGTACCCCTACGAGCAGTACTTC; CDR3 protein: CASSKTGYPYEQYF
clone size: -; D gene: TRBD1; V gene: TRBV2; J gene: TRBJ2-7; CDR3 DNA: TGTGCCAGCAGTGTTGAGGGACAGAGCCCCTACGAGCAGTACTTC; CDR3 protein: CASSVEGQSPYEQYF
clone size: few; D gene: TRBD2; V gene: TRBV19; J gene: TRBJ2-7; CDR3 DNA: TGTGCCAGTAGTAGTGCAGCGGGGATTTCCTACGAGCAGTACTTC; CDR3 protein: CASSSAAGISYEQYF
clone size: -; D gene: -; V gene: TRBV28; J gene: TRBJ1-2; CDR3 DNA: TGTGCTCTCTATGCTAACTATGGCTACACCTTC; CDR3 protein: CALYANYGYTF
clone size: -; D gene: -; V gene: TRBV6-1; J gene: TRBJ2-7; CDR3 DNA: TGTGCCAGCAGTGAGGTCTGGGCAGGTGAGAACGAGCAGTACTTC; CDR3 protein: CASSEVWAGENEQYF